This T cell receptor beta chain was sequenced for a study of blood T cell repertoires in COVID-19. Study in general: Sources were T cells, B-cell-depleted T cells, or PBMCs; the material itself was cDNA or gDNA.

Per the original methods: Amplification from reference gene primers served as the basis for estimated nucleated cell counts. Clones were read by immunoSEQ multiplex PCR, and TCRdb kept only the in-frame ones, dropping some. Clone size and V and J calls were adopted from that table, with D and trimming inferred from the DNA. This table holds some 150,000 clones, around 81% found once. The sequence was collected from a man in his 60s with active or convalescent COVID-19. Sequencing used peripheral blood.

The DNA of the CDR3 is TGTGCCAGCTCACCGAGAGGGAACGGTGAAGCTTTCTTT. Translation: CASSPRGNGEAFF. The V gene is TRBV18, the J gene TRBJ1-1; D is undetermined. Trimming cost V 3 bases and J 7 bases, with 12 bases left between them. CDR3 length equals 13 residues. From germline, CDR1 is KGHSH and CDR2 LQKENI.